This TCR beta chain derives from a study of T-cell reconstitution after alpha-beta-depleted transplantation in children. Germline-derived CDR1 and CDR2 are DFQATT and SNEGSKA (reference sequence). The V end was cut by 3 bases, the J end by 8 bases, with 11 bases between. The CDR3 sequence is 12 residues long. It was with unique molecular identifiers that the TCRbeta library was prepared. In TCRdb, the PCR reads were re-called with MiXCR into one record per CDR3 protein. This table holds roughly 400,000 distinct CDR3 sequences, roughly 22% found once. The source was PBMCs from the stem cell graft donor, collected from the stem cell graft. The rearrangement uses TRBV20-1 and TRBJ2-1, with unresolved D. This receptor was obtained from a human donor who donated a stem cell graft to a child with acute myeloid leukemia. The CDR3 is CSARNLRHEQFF. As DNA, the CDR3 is TGCAGTGCTAGGAATCTTCGCCATGAGCAGTTCTTC.